A single sample is the source of the 13 T cell receptor beta chains below, sequenced in a study of blood T cell repertoires in COVID-19. Sequenced by immunoSEQ multiplex PCR; TCRdb stores in-frame clones only, minus some. The table lists about 210,000 clones, approximately 80% of them singletons, with 9.5% to 15% in the top ten. Material: peripheral blood. These receptors all come from a human donor in a cohort sampled during active COVID-19.

This clone was counted between two and nine times. The chain is built from TRBV19 and TRBJ1-5, with unresolved D. V dropped 3 bases and J dropped 6 bases, with 6 bases sitting between them. Germline CDR1 is LNHDA and CDR2 is SQIVND (reference sequence). This CDR3 contains 12 residues. The chain's CDR3 is CASSIRSQPQHF. CDR3 sequence (DNA): TGTGCCAGTAGTATTAGGAGTCAGCCCCAGCATTTT.

V gene TRBV6-1 combines with J gene TRBJ2-1, with TRBD2 identical over 9 bases. This CDR3 spans 19 amino acids. V lost 1 base, J lost 4 bases, and 14 bases stayed unmatched. Germline lookup yields CDR1 MNHNS and CDR2 SASEGT. The CDR3 coding sequence is TGTGCCAGCAGTGAAGTCCCTTACGGGACCCTAGCGGGGTACAATGAGCAGTTCTTC. This encodes CASSEVPYGTLAGYNEQFF.

CDR3 bases: TGTGCCAGCAGCGCCGTGAGGAACACTGAAGCTTTCTTT. Protein sequence: CASSAVRNTEAFF. The chain links TRBV5-4 to TRBJ1-1; D gene uncertain. The CDR3 is 13 amino acids. The ends were cut back, 4 bases at V and 1 base at J, with 8 bases in the middle. Germline V gene lookup returns CDR1 SGHNT and CDR2 YYREEE (reference sequence).

This clone was recorded a few times. The chain is built from TRBV20-1 and TRBJ1-6; D is uncertain. V was trimmed by 3 bases and J by 7 bases, leaving 7 bases between them. CDR3 size: 12 residues. From germline, CDR1 is DFQATT and CDR2 SNEGSKA (reference sequence). CDR3 nucleotide sequence: TGCAGTGCTAGTGCCCCAAATTCACCCCTCCACTTT. It encodes CSASAPNSPLHF.

This rearrangement joins TRBV14 to TRBJ2-7, with TRBD1 matching over 9 bases. The germline CDR1 and CDR2 sequences are SGHDN and FVKESK. The CDR3 is 14 amino acids. The J segment lost 2 bases and the V segment lost 4 bases, leaving 3 bases of the junction unmatched. The CDR3 sequence: CASSLGQGTYEQYF. The CDR3 DNA reads TGTGCCAGCAGCCTGGGACAGGGAACCTACGAGCAGTACTTC.

The V and J genes are TRBV15 and TRBJ1-1; a weak D match, TRBD1 (5 bases). Germline CDR1 is LNHNV and CDR2 is YYDKDF (reference sequence). V was trimmed by 1 base and J by 1 base, leaving 10 bases between them. The CDR3 runs 15 residues. The CDR3 bases are TGTGCCACCAGCAGAGGACACGGGGGGAACACTGAAGCTTTCTTT. It is translated as CATSRGHGGNTEAFF.

This chain joins TRBV18 and TRBJ1-4; D remains unclear. With 0 bases removed from V and 8 bases from J, the gap between germline ends came to 13 bases. The CDR3 is made up of 15 amino acids. Germline loops: CDR1 KGHSH, CDR2 LQKENI. CDR3 in DNA: TGTGCCAGCTCACCACCCGGACGGGATATCGAAAAACTGTTTTTT. It yields the protein CASSPPGRDIEKLFF.

This rearrangement joins TRBV7-9 to TRBJ1-2, with 7 bases matching TRBD1. The CDR3 is 15 amino acids. The trim removed 1 base at V and 4 bases at J, leaving 6 bases unmatched. The germline V gene encodes CDR1 SEHNR and CDR2 FQNEAQ (reference sequence). CDR3 protein: CASSLGRQGGYGYTF. As DNA, the CDR3 is TGTGCCAGCAGCTTAGGTCGGCAGGGGGGCTATGGCTACACCTTC.

The DNA of the CDR3 is TGTGCCAGCAGAGGTAGCGGAGAGGACACAGATACGCAGTATTTT. Protein product: CASRGSGEDTDTQYF. V and J are TRBV2 and TRBJ2-3, with a possible D match to TRBD2 (6 bases). Germline V gives CDR1 SNHLY, CDR2 FYNNEI. The CDR3 is made up of 15 amino acids. V gave up 6 bases and J gave up 2 bases, with 15 bases separating them.

This clone was seen a handful of times. V and J are TRBV19 and TRBJ1-5; 7 nucleotides match TRBD1. Germline V lookup: CDR1 LNHDA, CDR2 SQIVND (reference sequence). Trimming removed 0 bases from V and 5 bases from J; junction bases left unmatched: 7. CDR3 length: 16 residues. The CDR3 coding sequence is TGTGCCAGTAGTATAGAACACAGGGGTCTAGATCAGCCCCAGCATTTT. Its translation is CASSIEHRGLDQPQHF.

This clone was seen a few times. CDR3 sequence: CASSPGMGEQYF. CDR3 bases: TGTGCCAGCAGTCCGGGGATGGGCGAGCAGTACTTC. The rearrangement links TRBV6-6 to TRBJ2-7; possibly TRBD2 for D (5 bases). V lost 5 bases and J lost 6, with 11 bases in between. Germline V gene data show CDR1 as MNHNY and CDR2 as SVGAGI (reference sequence). This CDR3 comprises 12 residues.

To note about this clone: The same CDR3 arises from other DNA sequences in this sample as well. This chain uses TRBV5-5 with TRBJ1-4; 7 nucleotides agree with TRBD1. Germline lookup yields CDR1 SGHKS and CDR2 YYEKEE (reference sequence). V gave up 4 bases and J gave up 5 bases; unmatched junction bases: 5. The CDR3 has 14 residues. CDR3 DNA sequence: TGTGCCAGCAGCCTCAGACAGGGCAATGAAAAACTGTTTTTT. Translated, it gives CASSLRQGNEKLFF.

The chain links TRBV7-2 to TRBJ2-1, with TRBD2 matching 11 bases. Germline trimming cut 3 bases from V and 7 bases from J; bases unmatched to any gene: 8. CDR1 and CDR2 from the germline V gene are SGHTA and FQGNSA. This CDR3 has 16 residues. Here the CDR3 reads CASSFHSGGAVNEQFF. CDR3 sequence (DNA): TGTGCCAGCAGCTTCCATAGCGGGGGGGCCGTTAATGAGCAGTTCTTC.